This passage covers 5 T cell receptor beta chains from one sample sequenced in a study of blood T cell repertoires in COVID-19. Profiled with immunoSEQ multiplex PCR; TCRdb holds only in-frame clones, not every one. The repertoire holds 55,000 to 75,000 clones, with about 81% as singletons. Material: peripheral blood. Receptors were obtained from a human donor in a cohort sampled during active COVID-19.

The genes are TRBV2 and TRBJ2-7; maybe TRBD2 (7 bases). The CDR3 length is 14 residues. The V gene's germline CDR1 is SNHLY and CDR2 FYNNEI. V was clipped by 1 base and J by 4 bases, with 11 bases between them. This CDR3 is CASSEDRGGYEQYF. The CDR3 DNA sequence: TGTGCCAGCAGTGAAGATAGGGGGGGATACGAGCAGTACTTC.

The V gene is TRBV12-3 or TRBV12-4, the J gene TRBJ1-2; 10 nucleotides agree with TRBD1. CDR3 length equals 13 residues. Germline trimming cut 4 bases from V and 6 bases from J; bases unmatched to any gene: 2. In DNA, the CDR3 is TGTGCCAGCAGTTCCGGGACAGGGGATGGCTACACCTTC. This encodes CASSSGTGDGYTF.

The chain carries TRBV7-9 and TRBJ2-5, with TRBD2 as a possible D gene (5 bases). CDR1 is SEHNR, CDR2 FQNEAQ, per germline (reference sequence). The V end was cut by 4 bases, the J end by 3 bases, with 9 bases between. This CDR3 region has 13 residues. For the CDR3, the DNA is TGTGCCAGCAGCTGGACTGTGGAAGAGACCCAGTACTTC. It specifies CASSWTVEETQYF.

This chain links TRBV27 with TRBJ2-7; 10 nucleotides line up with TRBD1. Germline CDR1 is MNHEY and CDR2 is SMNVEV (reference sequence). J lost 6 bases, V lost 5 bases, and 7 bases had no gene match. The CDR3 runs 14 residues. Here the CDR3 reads CASSLTGTGVEQYF. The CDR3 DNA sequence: TGTGCCAGCAGTCTCACCGGGACAGGGGTCGAGCAGTACTTC.

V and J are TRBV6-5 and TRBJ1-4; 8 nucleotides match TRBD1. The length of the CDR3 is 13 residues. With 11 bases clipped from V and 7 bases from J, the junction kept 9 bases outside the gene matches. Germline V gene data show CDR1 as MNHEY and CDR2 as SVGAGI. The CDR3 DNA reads TGTGCCGGTCAGGGGGCGTATGGTGAAAAACTGTTTTTT. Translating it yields CAGQGAYGEKLFF.